The clone carrying this T cell receptor beta chain was detected once. Germline V lookup: CDR1 MNHNY, CDR2 SVGAGI (reference sequence). Trimming took 5 bases from V and 2 from J; bases not matched to a gene: 4. The CDR3 consists of 14 residues. The data belong to a study of cytomegalovirus exposure and HLA in healthy donors. The PCR contained 60 Vbeta and 13 Jbeta primers. Clones were read by immunoSEQ multiplex PCR, and TCRdb kept only the in-frame ones, dropping some. Altogether a few hundred thousand clones are present, under 80% being singletons, with the ten largest covering about 2.2%. The genes are TRBV6-6 and TRBJ2-7, with 9 bases matching TRBD1. The source is a female donor in good health and CMV-seronegative. Sequenced material: PBMCs. The CDR3 nucleotides are TGTGCCAGCAGTGATTGGGACAGGGCCTACGAGCAGTACTTC. Its translation: CASSDWDRAYEQYF.